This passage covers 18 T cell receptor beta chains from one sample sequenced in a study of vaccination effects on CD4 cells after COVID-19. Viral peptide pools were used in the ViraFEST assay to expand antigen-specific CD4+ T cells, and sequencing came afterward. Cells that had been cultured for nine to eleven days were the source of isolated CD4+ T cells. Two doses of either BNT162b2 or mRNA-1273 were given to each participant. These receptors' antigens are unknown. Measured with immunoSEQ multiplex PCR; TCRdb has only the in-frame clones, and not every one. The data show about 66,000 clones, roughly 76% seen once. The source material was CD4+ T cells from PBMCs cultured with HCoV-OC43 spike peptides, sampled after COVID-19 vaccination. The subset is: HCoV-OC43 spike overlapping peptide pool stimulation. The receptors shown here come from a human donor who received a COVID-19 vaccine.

The CDR3 is CASSQNGQATYEQYV. For the CDR3, the DNA is TGTGCCAGCAGCCAAAACGGACAGGCAACCTACGAGCAGTACGTC. The V and J genes are TRBV11-2 and TRBJ2-7; 7 bases are a match to TRBD1. Germline loops: CDR1 SGHAT, CDR2 FQNNGV. CDR3 length: 15 residues. V shed 5 bases, J shed 2 bases, and the junction held 9 bases outside the gene matches.

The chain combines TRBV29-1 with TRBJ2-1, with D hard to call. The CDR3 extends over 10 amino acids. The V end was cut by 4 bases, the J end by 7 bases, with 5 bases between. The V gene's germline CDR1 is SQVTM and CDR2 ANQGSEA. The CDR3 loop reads CSVGVNEQFF. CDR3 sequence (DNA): TGCAGCGTTGGTGTGAATGAGCAGTTCTTC.

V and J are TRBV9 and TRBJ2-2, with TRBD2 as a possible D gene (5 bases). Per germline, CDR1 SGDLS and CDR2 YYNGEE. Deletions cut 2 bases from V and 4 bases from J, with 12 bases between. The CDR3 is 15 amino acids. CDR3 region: CASSVFLGATGELFF. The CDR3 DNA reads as TGTGCCAGCAGCGTTTTTCTGGGAGCCACCGGGGAGCTGTTTTTT.

CDR3 coding DNA: TGCAGCGTTGACAGGGAGAGGTTTAATGAGCAGTTCTTC. Translated: CSVDRERFNEQFF. The chain combines TRBV29-1 with TRBJ2-1; D tentatively fits TRBD1 or TRBD2 (5 bases each). CDR1 and CDR2 from the germline V gene are SQVTM and ANQGSEA. V lost 3 bases, J lost 7 bases, and 13 bases lay in between. This CDR3 contains 13 residues.

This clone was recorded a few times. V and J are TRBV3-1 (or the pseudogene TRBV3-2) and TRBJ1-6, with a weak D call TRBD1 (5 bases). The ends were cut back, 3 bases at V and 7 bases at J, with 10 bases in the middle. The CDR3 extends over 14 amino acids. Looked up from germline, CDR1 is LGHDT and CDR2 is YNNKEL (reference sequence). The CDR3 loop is CASSQEGNNSPLHF. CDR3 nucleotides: TGTGCCAGCAGCCAGGAGGGGAACAATTCACCCCTCCACTTT.

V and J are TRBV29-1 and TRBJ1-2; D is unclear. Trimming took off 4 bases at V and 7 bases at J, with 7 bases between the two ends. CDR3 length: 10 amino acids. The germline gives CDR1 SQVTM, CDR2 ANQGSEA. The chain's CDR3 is CSVAVPGYTF. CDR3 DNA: TGCAGCGTTGCGGTCCCTGGCTACACCTTC.

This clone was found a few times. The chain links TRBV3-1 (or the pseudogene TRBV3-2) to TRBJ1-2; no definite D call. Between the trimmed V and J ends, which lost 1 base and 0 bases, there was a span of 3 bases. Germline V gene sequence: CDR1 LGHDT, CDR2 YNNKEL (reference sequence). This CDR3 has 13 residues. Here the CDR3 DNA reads TGTGCCAGCAGCCAAGGATCTAACTATGGCTACACCTTC. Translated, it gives CASSQGSNYGYTF.

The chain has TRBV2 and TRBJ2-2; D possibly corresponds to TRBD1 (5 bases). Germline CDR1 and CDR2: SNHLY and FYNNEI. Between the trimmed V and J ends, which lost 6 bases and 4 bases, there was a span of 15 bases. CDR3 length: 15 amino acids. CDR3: CASREDILVTGELFF. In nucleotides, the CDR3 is TGTGCCAGCAGAGAGGACATCCTGGTCACCGGGGAGCTGTTTTTT. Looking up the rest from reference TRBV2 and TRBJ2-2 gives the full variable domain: EPEVTQTPSHQVTQMGQEVILRCVPISNHLYFYWYRQILGQKVEFLVSFYNNEISEKSEIFDDQFSVERPDGSNFTLKIRSTKLEDSAMYFCASREDILVTGELFFGEGSRLTVL.

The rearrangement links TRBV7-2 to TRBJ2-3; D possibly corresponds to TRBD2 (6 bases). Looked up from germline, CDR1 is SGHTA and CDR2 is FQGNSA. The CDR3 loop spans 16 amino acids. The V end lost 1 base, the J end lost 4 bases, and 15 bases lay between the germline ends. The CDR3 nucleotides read TGTGCCAGCAGCTTAGGGGTCGGATCGGGAGCAGATACGCAGTATTTT. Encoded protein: CASSLGVGSGADTQYF.

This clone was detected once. Here the CDR3 reads CASSVDWVGTQYF. The CDR3 DNA reads as TGTGCCAGCAGCGTAGACTGGGTTGGGACCCAGTACTTC. The V call is TRBV9, the J call TRBJ2-5; D gene uncertain. CDR1 and CDR2 (germline): SGDLS, YYNGEE. The CDR3 totals 13 residues. Trimming left V 0 bases short and J 7 bases short, with 10 bases between.

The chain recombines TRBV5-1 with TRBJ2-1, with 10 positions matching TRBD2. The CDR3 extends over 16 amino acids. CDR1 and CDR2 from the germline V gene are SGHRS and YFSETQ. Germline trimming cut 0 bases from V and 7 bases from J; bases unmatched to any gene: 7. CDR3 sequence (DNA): TGCGCCAGCAGCTTGGTAGCGGGGGGTGCTCTGAATGAGCAGTTCTTC. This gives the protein CASSLVAGGALNEQFF.

The CDR3 loop reads CASSLQGGYTF. DNA of the CDR3: TGTGCCAGTAGCCTACAGGGTGGCTACACCTTC. The V call is TRBV19, the J call TRBJ1-2, with D maybe TRBD1 (6 bases). CDR1 and CDR2 (germline): LNHDA, SQIVND (reference sequence). V lost 6 bases and J lost 7, with 9 bases in between. The CDR3 consists of 11 residues.

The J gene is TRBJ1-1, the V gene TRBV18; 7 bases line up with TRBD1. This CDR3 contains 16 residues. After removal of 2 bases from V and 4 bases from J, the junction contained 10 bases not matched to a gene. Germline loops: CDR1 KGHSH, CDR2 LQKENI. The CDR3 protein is CASSPDQGQRGTEAFF. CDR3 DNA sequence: TGTGCCAGCTCACCAGACCAGGGACAGAGGGGCACTGAAGCTTTCTTT.

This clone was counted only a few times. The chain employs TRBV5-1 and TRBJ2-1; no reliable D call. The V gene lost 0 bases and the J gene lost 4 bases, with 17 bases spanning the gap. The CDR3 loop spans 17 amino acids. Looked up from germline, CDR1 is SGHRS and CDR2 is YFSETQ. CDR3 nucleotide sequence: TGCGCCAGCAGCTTGGATGGGTCCGGTGGCCAGTACAATGAGCAGTTCTTC. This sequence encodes CASSLDGSGGQYNEQFF.

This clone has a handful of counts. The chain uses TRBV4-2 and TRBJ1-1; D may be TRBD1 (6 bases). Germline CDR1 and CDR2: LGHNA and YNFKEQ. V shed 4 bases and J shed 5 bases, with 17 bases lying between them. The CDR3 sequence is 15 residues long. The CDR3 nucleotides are TGTGCCAGCAGCCCACAAGGACCAGGGGTTACTGAAGCTTTCTTT. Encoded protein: CASSPQGPGVTEAFF.

CDR3 nucleotides: TGTGCCAGTTCCCGGACTAGCAACAATGAGCAGTTCTTC. Its protein is CASSRTSNNEQFF. This rearrangement joins TRBV19 to TRBJ2-1; 8 nucleotides line up with TRBD2. V lost 8 bases and J lost 5; bases outside the gene matches: 5. CDR1 is LNHDA and CDR2 is SQIVND in the germline V gene (reference sequence). The CDR3 length is 13 residues.

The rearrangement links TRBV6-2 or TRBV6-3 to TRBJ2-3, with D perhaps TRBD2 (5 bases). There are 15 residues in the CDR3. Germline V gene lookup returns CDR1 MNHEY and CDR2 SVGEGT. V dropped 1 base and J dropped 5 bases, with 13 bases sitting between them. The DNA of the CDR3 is TGTGCCAGCAGTTACTACGGGGTCCGCGGAGATACGCAGTATTTT. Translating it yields CASSYYGVRGDTQYF.

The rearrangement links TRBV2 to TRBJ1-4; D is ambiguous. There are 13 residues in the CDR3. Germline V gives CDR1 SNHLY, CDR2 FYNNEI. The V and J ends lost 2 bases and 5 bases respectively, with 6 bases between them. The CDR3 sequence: CASSEPENEKLFF. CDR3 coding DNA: TGTGCCAGCAGTGAACCAGAAAATGAAAAACTGTTTTTT. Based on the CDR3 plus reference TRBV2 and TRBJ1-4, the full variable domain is EPEVTQTPSHQVTQMGQEVILRCVPISNHLYFYWYRQILGQKVEFLVSFYNNEISEKSEIFDDQFSVERPDGSNFTLKIRSTKLEDSAMYFCASSEPENEKLFFGSGTQLSVL.